This TCR beta chain comes out of a study of yellow fever vaccine responses in identical twins. The study's findings and limits: Reportedly, the response of twins' T cells to the vaccine seemed partly convergent, partly personalized.

TCRdb analysed the RT-PCR reads with MiXCR anew, one entry per CDR3 protein. The table shows approximately 17,000 distinct CDR3 sequences, with around 70% occurring only once. Details on this clonotype: Its antigen is unidentified.

This receptor was identified in a woman aged 18-35 years who received the yellow fever vaccine. This sample comprised T cells from blood (PBMCs), unsorted or a sorted subset (not recorded which), obtained before or after yellow fever vaccination (not recorded which).

The CDR3: CASSLIWTGQETQYF. The CDR3 DNA reads TGCGCCAGCAGCCTCATCTGGACAGGGCAAGAGACCCAGTACTTC. The rearrangement joins TRBV4-1 to TRBJ2-5; 8 bases are a match to TRBD1. V shed 4 bases, J shed 2 bases, and the junction held 6 bases outside the gene matches. Germline V gene sequence: CDR1 MGHRA, CDR2 YSYEKL. The length of the CDR3 is 15 residues.